The next 21 T cell receptor beta chains were all read from a single sample in a study of metastatic and nonmetastatic thyroid tumors. Each patient went into thyroid surgery without having received any treatment. Using MiXCR, TCRdb reanalyzed the PCR reads. The profile shows 30,000 to 45,000 clones, around 28% of them singletons. Material for sequencing was blood. These receptors were obtained from a male donor with papillary thyroid cancer or a benign thyroid nodule (not recorded which). Some clones in this sample may be carry-over from other donors' samples.

The DNA for the CDR3 is TGCGCCAGCAGCATTTTCCCGAATGAAAAACTGTTTTTT. It translates to CASSIFPNEKLFF. This sequence joins TRBV5-1 and TRBJ1-4, with D hard to call. The germline CDR1 and CDR2 sequences are SGHRS and YFSETQ. The CDR3 is made up of 13 amino acids. V lost 4 bases to trimming and J lost 5 bases, with 9 bases between them.

The chain links TRBV27 to TRBJ2-1; D is perhaps TRBD2 (6 bases). This CDR3 contains 14 residues. CDR1 and CDR2 (germline): MNHEY, SMNVEV (reference sequence). The V end was cut by 3 bases, the J end by 0 bases, with 6 bases between. Here the CDR3 reads CASSFGGSYNEQFF. Written as DNA, the CDR3 is TGTGCCAGCAGTTTCGGGGGCTCCTACAATGAGCAGTTCTTC.

This clone has a count of ten or more. The CDR3 nucleotides read TGCGCCAGCAGCCTACCTCGGGACGGGCCTACCGGGGAGCTGTTTTTT. It translates to CASSLPRDGPTGELFF. The chain carries TRBV4-1 and TRBJ2-2, with D perhaps matching TRBD1 or TRBD2 (5 bases each). The CDR3 is 16 residues long. Trimming took 4 bases from V and 5 from J, leaving 17 bases between them. Germline V gene lookup returns CDR1 MGHRA and CDR2 YSYEKL.

This clone came up many times. The chain has TRBV3-1 and TRBJ2-6; D might be TRBD2 (6 bases). This CDR3 has 15 amino acids. Trimming stripped 1 base from V and 2 bases from J, with 6 bases between. Germline-derived CDR1 and CDR2 are LGHDT and YNNKEL (reference sequence). In DNA form, the CDR3 reads TGTGCCAGCAGCCAAGGACTAGCTGGGGCCAACGTCCTGACTTTC. Translation gives CASSQGLAGANVLTF.

The chain employs TRBV20-1 and TRBJ1-1, with TRBD1 matching 8 bases. CDR1 DFQATT and CDR2 SNEGSKA come from the germline V gene (reference sequence). V lost 5 bases, J lost 6 bases, and 8 bases stayed unmatched. The CDR3 extends over 13 amino acids. CDR3 sequence reads: CSAWTGLSPEAFF. The CDR3 DNA sequence: TGCAGTGCTTGGACAGGGTTATCTCCTGAAGCTTTCTTT.

V gene TRBV6-1 combines with J gene TRBJ1-5, with D uncertain. V gave up 2 bases and J gave up 4 bases, with 6 bases separating them. Per the germline V gene, CDR1 is MNHNS and CDR2 is SASEGT. This CDR3 contains 13 residues. CDR3 DNA sequence: TGTGCCAGCAGTGAATTCAGGAATCAGCCCCAGCATTTT. This sequence encodes CASSEFRNQPQHF.

Comment on this clone: At one boundary the junction diverges from the germline segment, which might be a read error. The CDR3 is CSARVPSGNYDYTF. The CDR3 nucleotides read TGCAGTGCTAGAGTCCCATCAGGGAACTATGACTACACCTTC. The chain couples TRBV20-1 to TRBJ1-2; weak D call: TRBD1 (5 bases). The CDR3 is 14 amino acids. From germline, CDR1 is DFQATT and CDR2 SNEGSKA (reference sequence).

The gene calls are TRBV19 and TRBJ1-1; D gene uncertain. V lost 7 bases and J lost 5, with 11 bases in between. Per the germline V gene, CDR1 is LNHDA and CDR2 is SQIVND (reference sequence). This CDR3 comprises 12 residues. CDR3 in amino acids: CASISPLTEAFF. Here the CDR3 DNA reads TGTGCCAGTATCTCTCCTCTGACTGAAGCTTTCTTT.

This clone was detected many times. The rearrangement uses TRBV27 and TRBJ1-1; no firm D call. Germline CDR1 and CDR2: MNHEY and SMNVEV (reference sequence). The CDR3 is 14 amino acids. The V and J ends lost 2 bases and 1 base respectively, with 8 bases between them. CDR3 amino acids: CASSLRWSNTEAFF. Written as DNA, the CDR3 is TGTGCCAGCAGTTTACGATGGTCGAACACTGAAGCTTTCTTT.

This clone was recorded many times. A much bigger clone sits one base away, suggesting this may be a read error. The chain links TRBV6-2 or TRBV6-3 to TRBJ2-6, with TRBD1 matching over 9 bases. The CDR3 covers 13 residues. The junction had 3 bases not matched to a gene; V was cut back by 11 bases and J by 4 bases. Germline CDR1 is MNHEY and CDR2 is SVGEGT. CDR3 coding DNA: TGTGCCTGCGACAGGGGGGGGGCCAACGTCCTGACTTTC. Its translation is CACDRGGANVLTF.

The chain combines TRBV10-3 with TRBJ2-2, with TRBD1 identical over 12 bases. J gave up 4 bases and V 6 bases, and 12 bases lay outside the gene matches. The germline CDR1 and CDR2 sequences are ENHRY and SYGVKD. The CDR3 is 18 residues long. The CDR3: CAIRETGTGGSVTGELFF. The CDR3 DNA follows: TGTGCCATCAGAGAAACCGGGACAGGGGGCTCGGTCACCGGGGAGCTGTTTTTT.

The J gene is TRBJ2-2, the V gene TRBV5-1; tentatively, D is TRBD1 (6 bases). V gave up 4 bases and J gave up 4 bases, with 26 bases separating them. The CDR3 sequence is 19 residues long. Germline-derived CDR1 and CDR2 are SGHRS and YFSETQ. The CDR3 DNA is TGCGCCAGCAGCCGGGACAAGGGGCACCTCGAACCCTCCACCGGGGAGCTGTTTTTT. It codes for CASSRDKGHLEPSTGELFF.

The chain uses TRBV20-1 and TRBJ2-1; 9 bases agree with TRBD1. The V segment lost 6 bases and the J segment 7 bases; nucleotides outside the gene matches: 10. This CDR3 comprises 14 residues. In germline, CDR1 is DFQATT, CDR2 SNEGSKA (reference sequence). The CDR3 bases are TGCAGTGCGGTCCCGGGACAGGGCGCAAATGAGCAGTTCTTC. Translation gives CSAVPGQGANEQFF.

V and J are TRBV5-1 and TRBJ2-7; tentative D call: TRBD2 (5 bases). This CDR3 region has 15 residues. Germline V gene lookup returns CDR1 SGHRS and CDR2 YFSETQ. V was shortened by 0 bases and J by 7 bases, with 17 bases between the two germline ends. The CDR3 nucleotides are TGCGCCAGCAGCTTGGCTCCCGGGGAGTTAGGGGAGCAGTACTTC. This encodes CASSLAPGELGEQYF. Using reference TRBV5-1 and TRBJ2-7 for the parts outside the CDR3, the full variable domain is KAGVTQTPRYLIKTRGQQVTLSCSPISGHRSVSWYQQTPGQGLQFLFEYFSETQRNKGNFPGRFSGRQFSNSRSEMNVSTLELGDSALYLCASSLAPGELGEQYFGPGTRLTVT.

This clone was seen many times. The CDR3 nucleotides read TGTGCCAGCAGAACAGGGGTAGCTGGAAACACCATATATTTT. Residues: CASRTGVAGNTIYF. J is TRBJ1-3 and V is TRBV7-2, with 7 bases fitting TRBD1. J lost 2 bases, V lost 6 bases, and 4 bases had no gene match. This CDR3 contains 14 residues. Germline CDR1 and CDR2: SGHTA and FQGNSA.

The chain has TRBV5-1 and TRBJ2-7; TRBD2 agrees at 7 bases. This CDR3 region has 14 residues. The junction had 5 bases not matched to a gene; V was cut back by 3 bases and J by 2 bases. CDR1 SGHRS and CDR2 YFSETQ come from the germline V gene. CDR3 sequence: CASSSKGLAYEQYF. The CDR3 nucleotides are TGCGCCAGCAGCTCAAAAGGACTAGCCTACGAGCAGTACTTC.

This clone is categorized as medium-sized (0.01 to 0.1%). The V and J genes are TRBV19 and TRBJ1-1; no clear D gene. V was trimmed by 7 bases and J by 0 bases, leaving 15 bases between them. The CDR3 length is 15 residues. CDR1 LNHDA and CDR2 SQIVND come from the germline V gene (reference sequence). CDR3 protein: CASKLFGHLNTEAFF. As DNA, the CDR3 is TGTGCCAGTAAGCTGTTTGGGCACTTGAACACTGAAGCTTTCTTT. Full variable domain (remainder filled in from reference TRBV19 and TRBJ1-1): DGGITQSPKYLFRKEGQNVTLSCEQNLNHDAMYWYRQDPGQGLRLIYYSQIVNDFQKGDIAEGYSVSREKKESFPLTVTSAQKNPTAFYLCASKLFGHLNTEAFFGQGTRLTVV.

This clone is judged medium-sized (0.01 to 0.1%). The chain employs TRBV28 and TRBJ1-2; TRBD1 is a possible D gene (6 bases). The CDR3 covers 16 residues. From germline, CDR1 is MDHEN and CDR2 SYDVKM. V was pared by 0 bases and J by 0 bases, with 11 bases between. The CDR3, as DNA: TGTGCCAGCAGTTTATGGTCCAGGGGATCTAACTATGGCTACACCTTC. This translates into CASSLWSRGSNYGYTF.

J is TRBJ2-1 and V is TRBV4-1, with 9 bases lining up with TRBD2. The J segment lost 6 bases and the V segment lost 3 bases, leaving 9 bases of the junction unmatched. Germline assignment: CDR1 MGHRA and CDR2 YSYEKL. The CDR3 has 16 residues. The CDR3 nucleotides read TGCGCCAGCAGCCAGGCGGGAGGGCCGCTTAGCAATGAGCAGTTCTTC. Amino acid sequence: CASSQAGGPLSNEQFF.

This clone was observed many times. The sample carries other DNA sequences with the same CDR3. The chain combines TRBV28 with TRBJ2-1, with D possibly TRBD2 on 6 matching bases. V dropped 6 bases and J dropped 3 bases, with 15 bases sitting between them. CDR1 and CDR2 from the germline V gene are MDHEN and SYDVKM. The CDR3 runs to 15 residues. CDR3 region: CASSLYPGDYNEQFF. CDR3 sequence (DNA): TGTGCCAGCAGCTTGTACCCGGGAGACTACAATGAGCAGTTCTTC.

This clone was detected only a few times. One end of the junction varies from germline; a read error may be responsible. The chain is built from TRBV10-2 and TRBJ2-1, with D unclear. This CDR3 contains 13 residues. Looked up from germline, CDR1 is WSHSY and CDR2 is SAAADI. CDR3 sequence reads: CTSSRSSYDEQFF. The CDR3 DNA is TGCACCAGCAGCAGGAGTTCCTACGATGAGCAGTTCTTC.